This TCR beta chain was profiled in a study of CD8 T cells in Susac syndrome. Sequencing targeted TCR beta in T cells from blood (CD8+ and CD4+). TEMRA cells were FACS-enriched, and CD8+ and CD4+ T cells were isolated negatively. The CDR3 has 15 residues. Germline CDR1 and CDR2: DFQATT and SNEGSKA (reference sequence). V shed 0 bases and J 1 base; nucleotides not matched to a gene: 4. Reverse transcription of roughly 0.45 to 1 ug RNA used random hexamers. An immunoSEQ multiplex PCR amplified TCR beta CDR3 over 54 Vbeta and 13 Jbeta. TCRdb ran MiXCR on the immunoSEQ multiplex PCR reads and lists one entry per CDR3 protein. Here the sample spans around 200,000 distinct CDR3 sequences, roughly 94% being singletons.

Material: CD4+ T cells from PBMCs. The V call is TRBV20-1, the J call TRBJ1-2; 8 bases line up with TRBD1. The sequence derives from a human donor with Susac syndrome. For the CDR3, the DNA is TGCAGTGCTAGAGATCTACAGGGGGGTAACTATGGCTACACCTTC. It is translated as CSARDLQGGNYGYTF.